The sequence of this T cell receptor (beta chain) was determined in a study of read filtering for tumor transcriptome and immune sequencing. Study details: By R-ISS, stages I, II and III held roughly 8, 15 and 7 patients.

In this sample, this clonotype turned up many times. From approximately 430 ng of RNA, a library with molecular barcoded alpha/delta and beta/gamma adaptors was made. TCRdb redid the calling of the reads with MiXCR, one entry per CDR3 protein. The sample consists of approximately 41,000 distinct CDR3 sequences, about an eighth of them appearing once. The V gene's germline CDR1 is MNHEY and CDR2 SMNVEV (reference sequence). This CDR3 comprises 15 residues. Unmatched junction bases numbered 10, after V lost 3 bases and J lost 7 bases. The sample taken for sequencing was a population of CD138-negative cells sorted from bone marrow. The receptor was isolated from a donor aged 40 or over with multiple myeloma. The V gene is TRBV27, the J gene TRBJ2-7, with 9 bases lining up with TRBD1. The CDR3 DNA sequence: TGTGCCAGCAGTTTGGGGGGACAGGGTACGAGAGAGCAGTACTTC. This gives the protein CASSLGGQGTREQYF.